Presented here are 17 T cell receptor beta chains from one specimen sequenced in a study of blood T cell repertoires in COVID-19. Assay: immunoSEQ multiplex PCR; the TCRdb copy retains only in-frame clones and omits some. The sample lists under 120,000 clones; approximately 90% were seen once. Specimen: peripheral blood. These TCRs come from a woman older than 75 with acute or convalescent COVID-19.

This clone appeared a single time. The V gene is TRBV29-1, the J gene TRBJ2-7; a possible D gene is TRBD1 (5 bases). Germline V gene sequence: CDR1 SQVTM, CDR2 ANQGSEA. The ends were cut back, 6 bases at V and 2 bases at J, with 17 bases in the middle. This CDR3 contains 14 residues. The CDR3 here is CSVKLHQGPYEQYF. In nucleotides, the CDR3 is TGCAGCGTGAAACTCCACCAGGGTCCCTACGAGCAGTACTTC.

This chain uses TRBV10-3 with TRBJ2-1; no clear D. V was clipped by 0 bases and J by 6 bases, with 9 bases between them. Germline loops: CDR1 ENHRY, CDR2 SYGVKD. This CDR3 region has 14 residues. Here the CDR3 reads CAISESGTTNEQFF. As DNA, the CDR3 is TGTGCCATCAGTGAGTCCGGAACTACCAATGAGCAGTTCTTC.

The rearrangement joins TRBV19 to TRBJ1-4; the D gene is possibly TRBD1 (5 bases). The CDR3 loop spans 14 amino acids. Trimming removed 7 bases from V and 5 bases from J, with 14 bases in between. The germline CDR1 and CDR2 sequences are LNHDA and SQIVND (reference sequence). Here the CDR3 DNA reads TGTGCCAGTATGGGTGCAGGGAGGAATGAAAAACTGTTTTTT. This gives the protein CASMGAGRNEKLFF.

V is TRBV5-6 and J is TRBJ1-5, with D unresolved. CDR3 length: 15 amino acids. V was shortened by 1 base and J by 2 bases, with 10 bases between the two germline ends. The germline CDR1 and CDR2 sequences are SGHDT and YYEEEE. CDR3 protein: CASSLLGEGNQPQHF. DNA for the CDR3: TGTGCCAGCAGCTTGTTAGGAGAGGGCAATCAGCCCCAGCATTTT.

This clone has a handful of counts. The V call is TRBV28, the J call TRBJ1-4; TRBD1 is a possible D gene (5 bases). The CDR3 spans 16 residues. The germline gives CDR1 MDHEN, CDR2 SYDVKM. With 3 bases removed from V and 6 bases from J, the gap between germline ends came to 17 bases. The CDR3 region is CASSFPVLGAHEKLFF. The CDR3 region has the DNA TGTGCCAGCAGTTTTCCCGTCTTAGGGGCGCATGAAAAACTGTTTTTT.

The DNA of the CDR3 is TGTGCCACCAGCAGGGGCCGGACAGGGACTCCAAAGGTGTTTTTT. Translated: CATSRGRTGTPKVFF. The chain carries TRBV15 and TRBJ1-4; 8 nucleotides agree with TRBD1. Per the germline V gene, CDR1 is LNHNV and CDR2 is YYDKDF (reference sequence). Trimming cost V 3 bases and J 15 bases; bases outside gene matches: 15. This CDR3 is built from 15 residues.

This chain joins TRBV6-5 and TRBJ1-6; perhaps TRBD1 as D (6 bases). The CDR3 has 15 residues. Germline values: CDR1 MNHEY, CDR2 SVGAGI. V lost 4 bases and J 7 bases, leaving 14 bases between the germline ends. The CDR3 bases are TGTGCCAGCAGTTTCCGGACAGTAGGGAATTCACCCCTCCACTTT. This encodes CASSFRTVGNSPLHF.

This chain uses TRBV30 with TRBJ1-1; 9 nucleotides match TRBD1. Germline CDR1 GTSNPN, CDR2 SVGIG (reference sequence). The CDR3 totals 14 residues. V was pared by 4 bases and J by 4 bases, with 7 bases of the junction left unmatched. DNA of the CDR3: TGTGCCTGGATCAGACAGGGGGTAGGCACTGAAGCTTTCTTT. Its translation is CAWIRQGVGTEAFF.

This chain joins TRBV10-2 and TRBJ2-7; weak D call: TRBD1 (6 bases). CDR1 WSHSY and CDR2 SAAADI come from the germline V gene. Trimming stripped 0 bases from V and 3 bases from J, with 15 bases between. There are 16 residues in the CDR3. CDR3 sequence reads: CASSESGWYRVYEQYF. The DNA for the CDR3 is TGCGCCAGCAGTGAGTCGGGGTGGTACAGGGTCTACGAGCAGTACTTC.

The rearrangement joins TRBV4-1 to TRBJ1-4; D gene unclear. Per the germline V gene, CDR1 is MGHRA and CDR2 is YSYEKL. The CDR3 has 18 amino acids. V shed 0 bases and J shed 0 bases, with 14 bases lying between them. This CDR3 is CASSQETVFRATNEKLFF. CDR3 nucleotide sequence: TGCGCCAGCAGCCAAGAAACGGTGTTCCGTGCAACTAATGAAAAACTGTTTTTT.

The V gene is TRBV19, the J gene TRBJ2-1; no clear D gene. V shed 3 bases and J shed 4 bases, with 16 bases lying between them. From germline, CDR1 is LNHDA and CDR2 SQIVND (reference sequence). This CDR3 region has 16 residues. Here the CDR3 reads CASSIPGSLIYNEQFF. CDR3 coding DNA: TGTGCCAGTAGTATCCCAGGCAGCCTAATATACAATGAGCAGTTCTTC. The whole variable domain, remainder taken from reference TRBV19 and TRBJ2-1, is DGGITQSPKYLFRKEGQNVTLSCEQNLNHDAMYWYRQDPGQGLRLIYYSQIVNDFQKGDIAEGYSVSREKKESFPLTVTSAQKNPTAFYLCASSIPGSLIYNEQFFGPGTRLTVL.

The chain carries TRBV5-1 and TRBJ1-5; tentative D call: TRBD1 (6 bases). The V and J ends lost 4 bases and 2 bases respectively, with 13 bases between them. Per the germline V gene, CDR1 is SGHRS and CDR2 is YFSETQ. The CDR3 is 15 residues long. CDR3 nucleotides: TGCGCCAGCAGCCCACAGGGTGGGGGCAATCAGCCCCAGCATTTT. Its protein is CASSPQGGGNQPQHF.

The chain links TRBV6-5 to TRBJ1-6, with TRBD1 identical over 8 bases. CDR3 length equals 15 residues. Per the germline V gene, CDR1 is MNHEY and CDR2 is SVGAGI. V dropped 2 bases and J dropped 9; count of bases not matched to a gene: 6. In DNA, the CDR3 is TGTGCCAGCAGTTACCTGGACAGGGTCGGTTCACCCCTCCACTTT. As protein: CASSYLDRVGSPLHF.

The chain uses TRBV27 and TRBJ1-6; TRBD1 aligns across 7 bases. Germline trimming cut 5 bases from V and 9 bases from J; bases unmatched to any gene: 1. CDR1 and CDR2 (germline): MNHEY, SMNVEV (reference sequence). This CDR3 region has 12 residues. CDR3 sequence: CASSDRVSPLHF. The CDR3 region has the DNA TGTGCCAGCAGTGACAGGGTTTCACCCCTCCACTTT.

The chain uses TRBV24-1 and TRBJ1-2, with 7 bases identical to TRBD1. Unmatched junction bases numbered 6, after V lost 2 bases and J lost 4 bases. CDR1 and CDR2 (germline): KGHDR, SFDVKD. The length of the CDR3 is 15 residues. CDR3 nucleotide sequence: TGTGCCACCAGTGATTCAGGGGGTCTAGGCTATGGCTACACCTTC. Translating it yields CATSDSGGLGYGYTF.

J is TRBJ2-5 and V is TRBV10-2; no definite D call. V lost 3 bases and J 0 bases, leaving 8 bases between the germline ends. Per the germline V gene, CDR1 is WSHSY and CDR2 is SAAADI. The CDR3 contains 14 residues. The CDR3 sequence: CASSEYQYQETQYF. The DNA for the CDR3 is TGCGCCAGCAGTGAATACCAGTACCAAGAGACCCAGTACTTC.

With respect to this clone: Other nucleotide sequences from this sample produce the same CDR3. This chain links TRBV29-1 with TRBJ1-2, with 9 bases identical to TRBD1. The CDR3 has 10 residues. The trim removed 6 bases at V and 8 bases at J, leaving 1 base unmatched. Germline V CDR1 and CDR2: SQVTM, ANQGSEA. Here the CDR3 DNA reads TGCAGCGTAGACAGGGGGGGCTACACCTTC. The encoded protein is CSVDRGGYTF.